These 10 T cell receptor beta chains originate from one sample sequenced in a study of glioma-infiltrating T cells after dendritic cell vaccination. TCRdb's copy holds only in-frame clones and misses some; the assay was immunoSEQ multiplex PCR. Seen here are over 75,000 clones, 75% to 90% observed once, and the top ten hold approximately 2.1%. Indicated time point: after dendritic cell vaccination, including at tumor progression/relapse. The specimen comprised blood, sampled after dendritic cell vaccination. The receptor source for this set is a human donor with glioblastoma.

V and J are TRBV2 and TRBJ2-7; D is perhaps TRBD1 (5 bases). The germline CDR1 and CDR2 sequences are SNHLY and FYNNEI. Deletions cut 7 bases from V and 1 base from J, with 20 bases between. This CDR3 is built from 16 residues. In DNA, the CDR3 is TGTGCCAGCAACCCTTCGGGCAGGGATGGGTCCTACGAGCAGTACTTC. Translated, it gives CASNPSGRDGSYEQYF.

The V gene is TRBV7-9, the J gene TRBJ1-2; D remains unclear. The germline gives CDR1 SEHNR, CDR2 FQNEAQ (reference sequence). The CDR3 loop spans 15 amino acids. Trimming stripped 5 bases from V and 4 bases from J, with 17 bases between. CDR3 nucleotides: TGTGCCAGCAGCCCCCCTTCGTGGGCAGGCTATGGCTACACCTTC. Protein sequence: CASSPPSWAGYGYTF.

The J gene is TRBJ1-4, the V gene TRBV19, with 10 bases that match TRBD1. After removal of 1 base from V and 8 bases from J, the junction contained 7 bases not matched to a gene. Germline CDR1 LNHDA, CDR2 SQIVND (reference sequence). The CDR3 has 16 residues. The CDR3 region has the DNA TGTGCCAGTAGTATAGGTGGGGGGACAGGGGCCGAAAAACTGTTTTTT. Amino acids: CASSIGGGTGAEKLFF. Combining the CDR3 with reference TRBV19 and TRBJ1-4 gives the whole variable domain DGGITQSPKYLFRKEGQNVTLSCEQNLNHDAMYWYRQDPGQGLRLIYYSQIVNDFQKGDIAEGYSVSREKKESFPLTVTSAQKNPTAFYLCASSIGGGTGAEKLFFGSGTQLSVL.

The rearrangement links TRBV19 to TRBJ1-5, with D perhaps matching TRBD1 (5 bases). Per the germline V gene, CDR1 is LNHDA and CDR2 is SQIVND (reference sequence). This CDR3 spans 15 amino acids. The germline V and J ends were trimmed by 4 bases and 4 bases, with 14 bases remaining between them. The chain's CDR3 is CASSRKIDRNQPQHF. The CDR3 DNA reads TGTGCCAGTAGTAGAAAAATAGACAGAAATCAGCCCCAGCATTTT.

The gene calls are TRBV29-1 and TRBJ2-3; the D gene is possibly TRBD1 (5 bases). Germline V gene data show CDR1 as SQVTM and CDR2 as ANQGSEA. V shed 3 bases and J shed 2 bases, with 9 bases lying between them. This CDR3 region has 13 residues. The CDR3 sequence is CSVEGLATDTQYF. As DNA, the CDR3 is TGCAGCGTTGAGGGGCTCGCCACAGATACGCAGTATTTT.

CDR3: CAWSVGNYEQYV. CDR3 DNA: TGTGCCTGGAGTGTGGGTAACTACGAGCAGTACGTC. The chain employs TRBV30 and TRBJ2-7, with unresolved D. V lost 0 bases and J 3 bases, leaving 6 bases between the germline ends. CDR3 length: 12 residues. CDR1 and CDR2 (germline): GTSNPN, SVGIG (reference sequence).

This clone turned up a few times. The V gene is TRBV25-1, the J gene TRBJ2-2; 7 bases are a match to TRBD1. Germline assignment: CDR1 MGHDK and CDR2 SYGVNS. This CDR3 has 17 residues. The trim removed 2 bases at V and 4 bases at J, leaving 10 bases unmatched. CDR3 sequence: CASSERGRGYGTGELFF. In DNA form, the CDR3 reads TGTGCCAGCAGTGAACGTGGCAGGGGGTACGGCACCGGGGAGCTGTTTTTT. Supplemented by reference TRBV25-1 and TRBJ2-2, the full variable domain reads EADIYQTPRYLVIGTGKKITLECSQTMGHDKMYWYQQDPGMELHLIHYSYGVNSTEKGDLSSESTVSRIRTEHFPLTLESARPSHTSQYLCASSERGRGYGTGELFFGEGSRLTVL.

This sequence joins TRBV19 and TRBJ2-3, with D possibly TRBD1 on 5 matching bases. Trimming stripped 9 bases from V and 4 bases from J, with 14 bases between. Germline CDR1 is LNHDA and CDR2 is SQIVND (reference sequence). The length of the CDR3 is 13 residues. CDR3 in DNA: TGTGCCAGCTCCTCCAGGGCCGCAGATACGCAGTATTTT. Translated, it gives CASSSRAADTQYF.

This clone was detected only once. This chain links TRBV19 with TRBJ1-1; the D gene is possibly TRBD1 (5 bases). With 5 bases removed from V and 4 bases from J, the gap between germline ends came to 11 bases. The CDR3 loop spans 13 amino acids. Germline V gene lookup returns CDR1 LNHDA and CDR2 SQIVND (reference sequence). CDR3 amino acids: CASSQGRGTEAFF. Written as DNA, the CDR3 is TGTGCCAGTAGTCAGGGAAGGGGCACTGAAGCTTTCTTT.

This clone occurred once. The chain is built from TRBV5-1 and TRBJ1-4; no reliable D call. CDR1 is SGHRS, CDR2 YFSETQ, per germline. The ends were cut back, 0 bases at V and 7 bases at J, with 10 bases in the middle. The CDR3 is 14 amino acids. The CDR3 loop reads CASSLDFSGEKLFF. The CDR3 bases are TGCGCCAGCAGCTTGGACTTTAGTGGTGAAAAACTGTTTTTT.